This passage covers 23 T cell receptor beta chains from one sample sequenced in a study of T cells expressing NK-cell markers. One entry per CDR3 protein, without DNA, is what TCRdb gives after re-calling the 5' RACE reads. Its listing shows some 460,000 distinct CDR3 sequences. Sequencing was carried out using blood T cells: a sorted CD56 or NKG2C T cell subset, CD4+ or CD8+ T cells, or bulk PBMC T cells (not recorded which). These receptors all stem from a woman in her forties or fifties in good health.

The chain is built from TRBV4-1 and TRBJ2-7; TCRdb picks TRBD2, but there is no DNA to check that call. In germline, CDR1 is MGHRA, CDR2 YSYEKL. The CDR3 has 21 amino acids. The CDR3 protein is CASSQDWPPGGTRGPTYEQYF.

The gene calls are TRBV11-2 and TRBJ2-2; the D gene TCRdb calls, TRBD2, cannot be checked with no DNA. The CDR3 sequence is 18 residues long. Germline V gene sequence: CDR1 SGHAT, CDR2 FQNNGV. CDR3 region: CASSSGFGTSGSVAELFF.

CDR3 loop: CASSATGTSGSYEQYF. The chain uses TRBV9 and TRBJ2-7; with no DNA, the TCRdb D assignment of TRBD2 cannot be verified. The CDR3 spans 16 residues. The germline V gene has CDR1 SGDLS and CDR2 YYNGEE.

The chain carries TRBV2 and TRBJ2-3. Per the germline V gene, CDR1 is SNHLY and CDR2 is FYNNEI. The CDR3 extends over 14 amino acids. This CDR3 reads CASRVAGAPDTQYF.

CDR3 protein: CASSLQGAENQPQHF. The chain has TRBV5-1 and TRBJ1-5; checking the TCRdb D call of TRBD1 is not possible without DNA. The germline V gene encodes CDR1 SGHRS and CDR2 YFSETQ. This CDR3 has 15 amino acids.

This chain uses TRBV5-1 with TRBJ2-3; TCRdb outputs TRBD1, but without DNA this stays unchecked. Germline CDR1 SGHRS, CDR2 YFSETQ. This CDR3 region has 17 residues. The CDR3: CASSLVVTGASTDTQYF.

The V and J genes are TRBV6-6 and TRBJ2-1. The CDR3 is made up of 12 amino acids. The germline CDR1 and CDR2 sequences are MNHNY and SVGAGI (reference sequence). The CDR3 sequence: CACGKSYNEQFF.

The chain links TRBV5-1 to TRBJ2-2; TCRdb's D call of TRBD2 is untestable without DNA. Germline-derived CDR1 and CDR2 are SGHRS and YFSETQ. The CDR3 extends over 20 amino acids. The CDR3 sequence is CASSLAREFRGGRISGELFF. Full variable domain (remainder filled in from reference TRBV5-1 and TRBJ2-2): KAGVTQTPRYLIKTRGQQVTLSCSPISGHRSVSWYQQTPGQGLQFLFEYFSETQRNKGNFPGRFSGRQFSNSRSEMNVSTLELGDSALYLCASSLAREFRGGRISGELFFGEGSRLTVL.

J is TRBJ2-5 and V is TRBV11-2; the TCRdb call, TRBD1, lacks DNA for checking. This CDR3 spans 14 amino acids. CDR1 is SGHAT and CDR2 is FQNNGV in the germline V gene. CDR3 in amino acids: CASSQRGSFETQYF.

V and J are TRBV5-6 and TRBJ2-7; TCRdb's assignment of TRBD1 cannot be checked, as there is no DNA. The germline V gene has CDR1 SGHDT and CDR2 YYEEEE. This CDR3 comprises 14 residues. The CDR3 reads CASSLYAGEHEQYF.

V usage is TRBV10-3 and J usage is TRBJ2-7; no DNA is available, so the TRBD2 call from TCRdb remains unchecked. Germline CDR1 reads ENHRY; CDR2 reads SYGVKD. The CDR3 covers 13 residues. CDR3 residues: CAIRGGLGNEQYF.

J is TRBJ1-1 and V is TRBV24-1. Germline loops: CDR1 KGHDR, CDR2 SFDVKD. CDR3 length: 13 residues. CDR3: CATSDFGGTEAFF.

This chain connects TRBV10-1 to TRBJ2-1; TCRdb gives TRBD2 as the D gene, but with no DNA this cannot be confirmed. Looked up from germline, CDR1 is WNHNN and CDR2 is SYGVQD (reference sequence). The CDR3 contains 14 residues. The chain's CDR3 is CASSLTGVRNEQFF.

V is TRBV14 and J is TRBJ1-2. The CDR3 covers 17 residues. Germline V CDR1 and CDR2: SGHDN, FVKESK. The CDR3 spells CASSQDKVWEVRYGYTF.

V gene TRBV20-1 combines with J gene TRBJ2-7; TCRdb calls TRBD2, which cannot be checked without DNA. Germline-derived CDR1 and CDR2 are DFQATT and SNEGSKA (reference sequence). The CDR3 spans 17 residues. The CDR3 here is CSVGYGTLQGTPYEQYF.

CDR3 sequence: CASSVLQGPNTEAFF. V usage is TRBV9 and J usage is TRBJ1-1; TCRdb's D call, TRBD1, is unchecked because there is no DNA. CDR1 and CDR2 (germline): SGDLS, YYNGEE. The CDR3 covers 15 residues.

V is TRBV5-1 and J is TRBJ2-1. Germline CDR1 and CDR2: SGHRS and YFSETQ. The CDR3 runs 13 residues. CDR3 protein: CASSYFQNNEQFF.

J is TRBJ1-3 and V is TRBV18; the D gene TCRdb calls, TRBD1, cannot be checked with no DNA. From germline, CDR1 is KGHSH and CDR2 LQKENI. The CDR3 has 11 amino acids. CDR3: CASSPADRLYF.

V gene TRBV5-1 combines with J gene TRBJ2-3; TCRdb designates TRBD2, a call that cannot be tested without DNA. There are 14 residues in the CDR3. CDR1 SGHRS and CDR2 YFSETQ come from the germline V gene. CDR3 sequence reads: CASSLSGNRDTQYF.

The chain links TRBV12-3 or TRBV12-4 to TRBJ1-1. CDR3 length equals 14 residues. Here the CDR3 reads CASSPLVDGSGAFF.

This chain uses TRBV5-1 with TRBJ1-2; the D gene TCRdb calls, TRBD1, cannot be checked with no DNA. The CDR3 contains 15 residues. Germline-derived CDR1 and CDR2 are SGHRS and YFSETQ. The CDR3 reads CASSLAGTGGLGYTF.

The chain links TRBV21-1 to TRBJ2-1. TRBV21-1 has pseudogene status. The CDR3 runs 20 residues. CDR3 sequence reads: CASSKRCGFWNPSSYNEQFF.

The gene calls are TRBV7-2 and TRBJ2-7. CDR1 and CDR2 from the germline V gene are SGHTA and FQGNSA. This CDR3 comprises 12 residues. The CDR3 region is CASSRSGYEQYF.